A selection of T cell receptor beta chains follows, all from one sample in a study of blood T cell repertoires in COVID-19. Sequenced by immunoSEQ multiplex PCR; TCRdb stores in-frame clones only, minus some. The sample carries approximately 260,000 clones, 85% to 90% recorded once. The sample consisted of peripheral blood. The receptors were sampled from a woman aged 55-70 years with COVID-19, enrolled during active disease. Each CDR3 is given with its conserved first and last residue. The D gene is left open where the match is weak. Size values are once, few and many counts, or a class for expanded clones, and some rows have none.

d_call,v_call,j_call,clone_size,cdr3_nt,cdr3_aa
.,TRBV27,TRBJ1-6,.,TGTGCCAGCAGTTTATTGGCAACCCCAATTAATTCACCCCTCCACTTT,CASSLLATPINSPLHF
.,TRBV7-9,TRBJ1-4,.,TGTGCCAGCAGCCCGAGGGGCAGGCGGGAGGAAAAACTGTTTTTT,CASSPRGRREEKLFF
.,TRBV29-1,TRBJ1-1,.,TGCAGCGTTGAATCTACAGCCGTAAACACTGAAGCTTTCTTT,CSVESTAVNTEAFF
TRBD2,TRBV9,TRBJ2-2,.,TGTGCCAGCAGCGTAGTCCGGGGTGGGACTAGCGGGACGAACACCGGGGAGCTGTTTTTT,CASSVVRGGTSGTNTGELFF
.,TRBV2,TRBJ2-1,.,TGTGCCAGCAGTTATAGACTGGAGGGTGAGCAGTTCTTC,CASSYRLEGEQFF
TRBD1,TRBV18,TRBJ1-2,.,TGTGCCAGCTCACCAGGCGCAGGGGGCTCTTATGGCTACACCTTC,CASSPGAGGSYGYTF
.,TRBV19,TRBJ2-1,.,TGTGCCAGTAGGAAGGGGGGGGCTGTAGACAATGAGCAGTTCTTC,CASRKGGAVDNEQFF
.,TRBV10-3,TRBJ2-3,.,TGTGCCATCAGTGATTCCCGTCCTAGCACAGATACGCAGTATTTT,CAISDSRPSTDTQYF
.,TRBV9,TRBJ1-4,once,TGTGCCAGCAGCGTAGCTGGCAGGGGAGACGAAAAACTGTTTTTT,CASSVAGRGDEKLFF
.,TRBV21-1,TRBJ2-5,.,TGTGCCAGCAGTCCTTCTACAGGGGATGGCCAAGAGACCCAGTACTTC,CASSPSTGDGQETQYF
.,TRBV10-3,TRBJ2-1,.,TGTGCCATCAGTGAGTCCTGGGCGAATGAGCAGTTCTTC,CAISESWANEQFF
TRBD1,TRBV2,TRBJ1-1,.,TGTGCCAGCAGTGTACAGGGGGCCGGGAGCACTGAAGCTTTCTTT,CASSVQGAGSTEAFF
TRBD2,TRBV5-6,TRBJ2-7,.,TGTGCCAGCAGCTCCGGACTAGCGAATTCCGAGCAGTACTTC,CASSSGLANSEQYF
.,TRBV28,TRBJ2-5,.,TGTGCCAGCAGTTTCCCAGGGGAAGAGACCCAGTACTTC,CASSFPGEETQYF
.,TRBV7-2,TRBJ1-4,.,TGTGCCAGCAGCTTAGGGACAATCCATGAAAAACTGTTTTTT,CASSLGTIHEKLFF
TRBD2,TRBV7-2,TRBJ2-5,.,TGTGCCAGCAGCTTAGTCGGGAGGCTAGCGGGTAAACAAGAGACCCAGTACTTC,CASSLVGRLAGKQETQYF
.,TRBV5-1,TRBJ2-1,.,TGCGCCAGCAGGGGAATGGGGGGATCATTTGATGAGCAGTTCTTC,CASRGMGGSFDEQFF
.,TRBV7-9,TRBJ2-1,.,TGTGCCAGCAGCCCGCAGGGCGCAGTCTCCTACAATGAGCAGTTCTTC,CASSPQGAVSYNEQFF
.,TRBV29-1,TRBJ1-4,.,TGCAGCGTGGCCGGGAGGCTGAATGAAAAACTGTTTTTT,CSVAGRLNEKLFF
.,TRBV11-3,TRBJ1-6,.,TGTGCCAGCAGCTTATTTCCGAATTCACCCCTCCACTTT,CASSLFPNSPLHF
TRBD1,TRBV4-3,TRBJ2-3,.,TGCGCCAGCAGCCAAGCCCTACGGGGCAGGGGGACAGATACGCAGTATTTT,CASSQALRGRGTDTQYF
TRBD1,TRBV18,TRBJ1-1,.,TGTGCCAGCTCAAAGGGACAGGTGAACACTGAAGCTTTCTTT,CASSKGQVNTEAFF
TRBD1,TRBV10-3,TRBJ1-2,.,TGTGCCATCTCCCCGACAGGGTATCACTATGGCTACACCTTC,CAISPTGYHYGYTF
TRBD1,TRBV7-2,TRBJ2-2,.,TGTGCCAGCAGCTCCCCGGGACAGGCGAAAACCGGGGAGCTGTTTTTT,CASSSPGQAKTGELFF
TRBD1,TRBV5-5,TRBJ1-6,.,TGTGCCAGCAGCTTGCGGGGACAGGGGGATTCACCCCTCCACTTT,CASSLRGQGDSPLHF
.,TRBV4-3,TRBJ1-2,few,TGCGCCAGCAGCCAAGATCAGTCACAGGGTCGGCGCGGCTACACCTTC,CASSQDQSQGRRGYTF
.,TRBV3-1/TRBV3-2,TRBJ2-3,.,TGTGCCAGCAGCCAAGATGTGACTGCAGATACGCAGTATTTT,CASSQDVTADTQYF
TRBD2,TRBV20-1,TRBJ2-3,.,TGCAGTGCTAGTGCCTTTAAACTAGCGGGGGAGGATACGCAGTATTTT,CSASAFKLAGEDTQYF
TRBD1,TRBV18,TRBJ2-7,.,TGTGCCAGCTCACCAAGCCACTTGGACAGGTACGAGCAGTACTTC,CASSPSHLDRYEQYF
.,TRBV19,TRBJ1-2,.,TGTGCCAGTAGTCCCTCAGCTGCGGACTATGGCTACACCTTC,CASSPSAADYGYTF
TRBD1,TRBV7-2,TRBJ1-1,.,TGTGCCAGCAGCGCCGGGACAGCAAACACTGAAGCTTTCTTT,CASSAGTANTEAFF
TRBD1,TRBV7-6,TRBJ1-1,.,TGTGCCAGCAGCACACAGGGGGCCGCTGAAGCTTTCTTT,CASSTQGAAEAFF
TRBD2,TRBV10-1,TRBJ2-1,.,TGCGCCAGCAGTCCGGATCTAGCGGGGGAATACAATGAGCAGTTCTTC,CASSPDLAGEYNEQFF
.,TRBV4-3,TRBJ1-2,.,TGCGCCAGCAGCCAAGGAGCGTTGGGAGACTCGGACTATGGCTACACCTTC,CASSQGALGDSDYGYTF
.,TRBV7-2,TRBJ1-6,.,TGTGCCAGCCTTATATCGAGCTCCTATAATTCACCCCTCCACTTT,CASLISSSYNSPLHF
TRBD2,TRBV14,TRBJ2-1,.,TGTGCCAGCAGCCACATCCCCATAGCGGGGGGCAACTTCTACAATGAGCAGTTCTTC,CASSHIPIAGGNFYNEQFF
.,TRBV11-2,TRBJ1-4,.,TGTGCCAGCAGCTTAGGCGGAATGAATGAAAAACTGTTTTTT,CASSLGGMNEKLFF
.,TRBV9,TRBJ2-5,.,TGTGCCAGCAGCCCTAGGGGCCCCGAGACCCAGTACTTC,CASSPRGPETQYF
TRBD2,TRBV5-4,TRBJ2-1,.,TGTGCCAGCAGCGGGGGGGGGTTCTACAATGAGCAGTTCTTC,CASSGGGFYNEQFF
.,TRBV9,TRBJ2-2,.,TGTGCCAGCAGCTCCCGTCCCACCGGGGAGCTGTTTTTT,CASSSRPTGELFF
.,TRBV5-6,TRBJ2-7,.,TGTGCCAGCAGCTTGATCGTGGATCCGGAGGGGACCTACGAGCAGTACTTC,CASSLIVDPEGTYEQYF
.,TRBV25-1,TRBJ1-1,.,TGTGCCAGCAGTGAATTTAGGGTGACGGGGGTTAGAAGCCCTGAAGCTTTCTTT,CASSEFRVTGVRSPEAFF
.,TRBV30,TRBJ1-3,.,TGTGCCTGGAATCGCCCAGGCTCTGGAAACACCATATATTTT,CAWNRPGSGNTIYF
TRBD2,TRBV19,TRBJ2-1,.,TGTGCCAGTAGAAAGGGACTAGCGGGGGGGCGCAATGAGCAGTTCTTC,CASRKGLAGGRNEQFF
.,TRBV1,TRBJ2-1,.,TGCACCAGCAGCCGACTAGCGGGGCCCTGGAACAATGAGCAGTTCTTC,CTSSRLAGPWNNEQFF
TRBD1,TRBV11-3,TRBJ1-1,.,TGTGCCAGGCCGGGACAGGGAAATTGGACTGAAGCTTTCTTT,CARPGQGNWTEAFF